This is a list of T cell receptor beta chains from one sample in a study of blood T cell repertoires in COVID-19. Clones were sequenced by immunoSEQ multiplex PCR, and TCRdb holds only the in-frame ones, with some missing. The data contain approximately 210,000 clones, roughly 78% of them singletons. The sample was peripheral blood. All receptors come from a woman in her thirties or forties with acute or convalescent COVID-19. CDR3s include the opening cysteine and the closing phenylalanine or tryptophan. Fields, in order: clone size, V gene, D gene, J gene, CDR3 DNA, CDR3 protein. D genes are given only for firm matches. Expanded clones are given a class, and other clones once, few, many or no size at all.

size: NA; V: TRBV6-2/TRBV6-3; D: NA; J: TRBJ2-2; DNA: TGTGCCAGCAGTTTCCTTATAGACGGGGAGCTGTTTTTT; CDR3: CASSFLIDGELFF
size: few; V: TRBV5-1; D: TRBD1; J: TRBJ1-5; DNA: TGCGCCAGCAGCTATCGGACAGGGGGCCCCAAGTTGAGCAATCAGCCCCAGCATTTT; CDR3: CASSYRTGGPKLSNQPQHF
size: NA; V: TRBV4-2; D: TRBD1; J: TRBJ1-2; DNA: TGTGCCAGCAGCCAGACGGGACAGGGTTATGGCTACACCTTC; CDR3: CASSQTGQGYGYTF
size: NA; V: TRBV4-1; D: TRBD1; J: TRBJ2-7; DNA: TGCGCCAGCAGCCAAGGTCTCGGGACAGACTACGAGCAGTACTTC; CDR3: CASSQGLGTDYEQYF
size: NA; V: TRBV19; D: NA; J: TRBJ2-1; DNA: TGTGCCAGTACGGGGGATGGGATGGGTGAGCAGTTCTTC; CDR3: CASTGDGMGEQFF
size: NA; V: TRBV27; D: TRBD1; J: TRBJ2-4; DNA: TGTGCCAGCAGTTCCGACAGGGGGCGGTCAGTTGACATTCAGTACTTC; CDR3: CASSSDRGRSVDIQYF
size: NA; V: TRBV2; D: NA; J: TRBJ2-7; DNA: TGTGCCAGCAGTGAACGCGCCACCGAGCAGTACTTC; CDR3: CASSERATEQYF
size: NA; V: TRBV27; D: NA; J: TRBJ2-7; DNA: TGTGCCAGCAGGGGGAGACCTACATACGAGCAGTACTTC; CDR3: CASRGRPTYEQYF
size: NA; V: TRBV24-1; D: TRBD1; J: TRBJ2-7; DNA: TGTGCCACCACCCTGTCCCGGGACAGGGGACCCTACGAGCAGTACTTC; CDR3: CATTLSRDRGPYEQYF
size: NA; V: TRBV12-3/TRBV12-4; D: NA; J: TRBJ1-2; DNA: TGTGCCAGCAGTCGTAAGGGAGGGCCCTACACCTTC; CDR3: CASSRKGGPYTF
size: NA; V: TRBV25-1; D: NA; J: TRBJ1-2; DNA: TGTGCCAGCACCAAAACAGGGAACTATGGCTACACCTTC; CDR3: CASTKTGNYGYTF
size: NA; V: TRBV3-1/TRBV3-2; D: NA; J: TRBJ1-1; DNA: TGTGCCAGCAGACGAAGGTCATTACAGGGAGTGACTGAAGCTTTCTTT; CDR3: CASRRRSLQGVTEAFF
size: NA; V: TRBV5-1; D: NA; J: TRBJ1-5; DNA: TGCGCCAGCAGCTTGGCGGGGGGGTGGTATCAGCCCCAGCATTTT; CDR3: CASSLAGGWYQPQHF
size: once; V: TRBV4-3; D: NA; J: TRBJ2-1; DNA: TGCGCCAGCAGCCAAGATCGGTTGGCCTACAATGAGCAGTTCTTC; CDR3: CASSQDRLAYNEQFF
size: NA; V: TRBV6-2/TRBV6-3; D: TRBD1; J: TRBJ1-2; DNA: TGTGCCAGCAGTTACCCCGGGACAGGGGACTATGGCTACACCTTC; CDR3: CASSYPGTGDYGYTF
size: NA; V: TRBV6-5; D: NA; J: TRBJ1-1; DNA: TGTGCCAGCAGAGACACCCACACTGAAGCTTTCTTT; CDR3: CASRDTHTEAFF
size: NA; V: TRBV19; D: NA; J: TRBJ2-2; DNA: TGTGCCAGTAACATAGGGGGTGGCACCGGGGAGCTGTTTTTT; CDR3: CASNIGGGTGELFF
size: once; V: TRBV5-6; D: NA; J: TRBJ1-1; DNA: TGTGCCAGCAGCTTGGGTGGAGCAGGGGAATGGAACACTGAAGCTTTCTTT; CDR3: CASSLGGAGEWNTEAFF
size: NA; V: TRBV18; D: NA; J: TRBJ1-5; DNA: TGTGCCAGCTCACCAAGGGGCGGGGGGGATAATCAGCCCCAGCATTTT; CDR3: CASSPRGGGDNQPQHF
size: NA; V: TRBV14; D: NA; J: TRBJ2-1; DNA: TGTGCCAGCAGCCAAGGCGTAGTTAGATGGAGCTCCTACAATGAGCAGTTCTTC; CDR3: CASSQGVVRWSSYNEQFF
size: NA; V: TRBV30; D: NA; J: TRBJ2-6; DNA: TGTGCCTGGAGCGGGTCTTTATCTGGGGCCAACGTCCTGACTTTC; CDR3: CAWSGSLSGANVLTF
size: NA; V: TRBV14; D: NA; J: TRBJ2-7; DNA: TGTGCCAGCAGCCAAGATGTAGGAAGGGGTCTCCCCTACGAGCAGTACTTC; CDR3: CASSQDVGRGLPYEQYF
size: NA; V: TRBV5-1; D: NA; J: TRBJ2-1; DNA: TGCGCCAGCAGCTTGGTAGTTAGATCGGATGAGCAGTTCTTC; CDR3: CASSLVVRSDEQFF
size: NA; V: TRBV27; D: TRBD1; J: TRBJ2-1; DNA: TGTGCCAGCACCGAATTCCCAGGACAGGGACAGTTCTTC; CDR3: CASTEFPGQGQFF
size: NA; V: TRBV12-3/TRBV12-4; D: NA; J: TRBJ2-2; DNA: TGTGCCAGCAGTTTACTAAACACCGGGGAGCTGTTTTTT; CDR3: CASSLLNTGELFF
size: NA; V: TRBV5-1; D: TRBD1; J: TRBJ1-6; DNA: TGCGCCAGCAGCCGGGACAGGGGGTGGGGGTCACCCCTCCACTTT; CDR3: CASSRDRGWGSPLHF
size: few; V: TRBV7-3; D: NA; J: TRBJ2-3; DNA: TGTGCCAGCAGCCGGGGATCGGGGGGCACAGATACGCAGTATTTT; CDR3: CASSRGSGGTDTQYF
size: NA; V: TRBV19; D: TRBD1; J: TRBJ2-7; DNA: TGTGCCAGTAGGCCGACAGGGGGCAGCCCCTACGAGCAGTACTTC; CDR3: CASRPTGGSPYEQYF
size: NA; V: TRBV7-8; D: TRBD1; J: TRBJ2-7; DNA: TGTGCCAGCAGCCTGACAGGGTTCTTCCACGAGCAGTACTTC; CDR3: CASSLTGFFHEQYF
size: many; V: TRBV27; D: NA; J: TRBJ1-1; DNA: TGTGCCAGCAGACAAAAGAACACTGAAGCTTTCTTT; CDR3: CASRQKNTEAFF
size: NA; V: TRBV19; D: TRBD2; J: TRBJ2-1; DNA: TGTGCCAGTACCGCTAGCGGGAGTGGGGCGTCCTACAATGAGCAGTTCTTC; CDR3: CASTASGSGASYNEQFF
size: NA; V: TRBV7-3; D: NA; J: TRBJ2-2; DNA: TGTGCCAGCAGCGACATTGGGGGGACCGGGGAGCTGTTTTTT; CDR3: CASSDIGGTGELFF
size: NA; V: TRBV19; D: NA; J: TRBJ1-2; DNA: TGTGCCAGTAGAGCCCCAGGGAGGCCCTTTGGCTACACCTTC; CDR3: CASRAPGRPFGYTF
size: NA; V: TRBV7-9; D: TRBD2; J: TRBJ2-7; DNA: TGTGCCAGCAGCATGACTAGCGGACACTACGAGCAGTACTTC; CDR3: CASSMTSGHYEQYF
size: NA; V: TRBV10-3; D: TRBD1; J: TRBJ1-1; DNA: TGTGCCATCAGGGGGGGACAGCTGAACACTGAAGCTTTCTTT; CDR3: CAIRGGQLNTEAFF
size: NA; V: TRBV11-2; D: NA; J: TRBJ2-7; DNA: TGTGCCAGCAGCTTAGAATTGGCAGGTACCTACGAGCAGTACTTC; CDR3: CASSLELAGTYEQYF
size: few; V: TRBV9; D: NA; J: TRBJ1-4; DNA: TGTGCCAGCAGCGTAGCTACAGGATATAATGAAAAACTGTTTTTT; CDR3: CASSVATGYNEKLFF
size: NA; V: TRBV4-3; D: TRBD2; J: TRBJ2-5; DNA: TGCGCCAGCAGCCAACAGCGGGAGGGCCGCGGGCCCCAGTACTTC; CDR3: CASSQQREGRGPQYF
size: NA; V: TRBV11-2; D: NA; J: TRBJ1-2; DNA: TGTGCCAGCAGCTTAACCCCTCCAGACAGGACAGAATTCTATGGCTACACCTTC; CDR3: CASSLTPPDRTEFYGYTF
size: NA; V: TRBV5-1; D: TRBD1; J: TRBJ1-2; DNA: TGCGCCAGCTCGGAGGGACAGGCGTACACCTTC; CDR3: CASSEGQAYTF
size: NA; V: TRBV5-1; D: NA; J: TRBJ1-1; DNA: TGCGCCAGCAGCTTGAACGGGGTAAACACTGAAGCTTTCTTT; CDR3: CASSLNGVNTEAFF
size: NA; V: TRBV5-1; D: NA; J: TRBJ2-6; DNA: TGCGCCAGCAGTACTGAACTAGCCTCCGGGGCCAACGTCCTGACTTTC; CDR3: CASSTELASGANVLTF
size: NA; V: TRBV2; D: TRBD1; J: TRBJ1-5; DNA: TGTGCCAGCAGCCCCCTTGGACAGGCTAATCAGCCCCAGCATTTT; CDR3: CASSPLGQANQPQHF
size: once; V: TRBV2; D: NA; J: TRBJ2-1; DNA: TGTGCCAGCACAGAGGGAAGGACGCAAATCAATGAGCAGTTCTTC; CDR3: CASTEGRTQINEQFF
size: NA; V: TRBV29-1; D: NA; J: TRBJ1-4; DNA: TGCAGCGTTGCGGGATCCCGAGGCGAAAAACTGTTTTTT; CDR3: CSVAGSRGEKLFF
size: NA; V: TRBV19; D: NA; J: TRBJ1-1; DNA: TGTGCCAGTAGTATAGTCCGGGACACTGAAGCTTTCTTT; CDR3: CASSIVRDTEAFF
size: NA; V: TRBV7-8; D: TRBD2; J: TRBJ2-7; DNA: TGTGCCAGCAGCCAAGCCGGGACTAGCGCTAACGAGCAGTACTTC; CDR3: CASSQAGTSANEQYF